This section outlines one T cell receptor beta chain sequence together with its context. The data belong to a study of control samples from healthy donors and cancer patients. Some clones are missing from TCRdb's copy, which holds only in-frame ones; the method was immunoSEQ multiplex PCR. The table records 350,000 to 450,000 clones, 75% to 95% of them present only once. The CDR3 length is 15 residues. In germline, CDR1 is SGHTA, CDR2 FQGTGA. Trimming pared 1 base from V and 6 bases from J, leaving 13 bases between. Material for sequencing was PBMCs. This clonotype was obtained from a man aged 40-49 years with head and neck cancer. This chain links TRBV7-3 with TRBJ2-1; D is possibly TRBD2 (5 bases). CDR3: CASSLMSGKANEQFF. CDR3 nucleotides: TGTGCCAGCAGCTTAATGAGCGGCAAAGCCAATGAGCAGTTCTTC.